This T cell receptor beta chain emerged from a study of CD8 T cells in ankylosing spondylitis. Regarding the study as a whole: Within ankylosing spondylitis blood, a TCR beta motif made up of fewer than ten highly homologous variants appeared to be characteristic.

There are a few counts of this clonotype. Its target is not known. The CDR3 is 14 residues long. With 0 bases removed from V and 2 bases from J, the gap between germline ends came to 8 bases. Generation of TCR beta libraries employed quantitative 5'-RACE incorporating molecular barcodes. TCRdb passed the 5' RACE reads through MiXCR, listing each CDR3 protein once. The top ten clones hold about 39% of a sample with approximately 220,000 distinct CDR3 sequences, about 18% of them seen once. The rearrangement uses TRBV12-3 or TRBV12-4 and TRBJ2-7, with D uncertain. The sequence derives from a male donor with ankylosing spondylitis. The sequencing input was blood, either unsorted or a sorted T cell fraction (not recorded which). CDR3 loop: CASSLAPWTYEQYF. CDR3 DNA: TGTGCCAGCAGTTTAGCGCCTTGGACCTACGAGCAGTACTTC.